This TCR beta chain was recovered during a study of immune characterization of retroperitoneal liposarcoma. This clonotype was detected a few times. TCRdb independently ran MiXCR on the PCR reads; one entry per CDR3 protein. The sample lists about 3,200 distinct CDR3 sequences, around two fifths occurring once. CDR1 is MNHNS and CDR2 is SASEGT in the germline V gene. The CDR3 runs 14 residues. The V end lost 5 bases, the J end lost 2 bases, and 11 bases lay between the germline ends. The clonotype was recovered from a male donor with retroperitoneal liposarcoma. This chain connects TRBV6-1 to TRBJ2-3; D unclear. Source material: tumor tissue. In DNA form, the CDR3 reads TGTGCCAGCAGTCCCCCTCCGGCCACAGATACGCAGTATTTT. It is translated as CASSPPPATDTQYF.